This passage covers 9 T cell receptor beta chains from one sample sequenced in a study of shared T cell receptors in the human thymus (dated by TCRdb to the early 2020s). The library was prepared using the immunoSEQ multiplex PCR assay. The clones in this table, taken by TCRdb from immuneACCESS, are in-frame only. Not every clone is retained; where verified, under half of the shortfall comes from an unresolved V gene, and the cause of the rest is unknown. In this sample the table shows about 500,000 clones, approximately 80% of which occur a single time. The ten biggest clones cover approximately 0.013% of the sample. Another study also made use of these data, one on human thymus T cells.

Sequencing was carried out using thymocytes. These receptors were obtained from a boy under two years old with a congenital heart defect. Donor details come from another sample of the same person, matched by shared clones.

This clone came up a few times. The chain combines TRBV7-2 with TRBJ1-5; TRBD1 agrees at 8 bases. The CDR3 is 15 amino acids. V lost 1 base, J lost 6 bases, and 5 bases stayed unmatched. Germline values: CDR1 SGHTA, CDR2 FQGNSA. CDR3 nucleotides: TGTGCCAGCAGCTTAGGGCAGGGGGCATCTCAGCCCCAGCATTTT. Translation: CASSLGQGASQPQHF.

The rearrangement links TRBV4-3 to TRBJ2-3; D not resolved. The CDR3 has 15 amino acids. The ends were cut back, 0 bases at V and 8 bases at J, with 15 bases in the middle. Germline CDR1 and CDR2: LGHNA and YSLEER. CDR3 bases: TGCGCCAGCAGCCAAGACCGGTTAAATGGGCCTACGCAGTATTTT. This codes for CASSQDRLNGPTQYF.

The CDR3 bases are TGCGCCAGCAGCCAACCCGGTCGTCAAGAGACCCAGTACTTC. Its protein is CASSQPGRQETQYF. The chain links TRBV4-3 to TRBJ2-5, with unresolved D. V was cut by 2 bases and J by 2 bases, with 9 bases left in between. Per germline, CDR1 LGHNA and CDR2 YSLEER. The CDR3 is 14 amino acids.

This clone has a handful of counts. The gene calls are TRBV18 and TRBJ2-3; 9 nucleotides agree with TRBD2. The germline gives CDR1 KGHSH, CDR2 LQKENI. This CDR3 has 21 amino acids. J lost 2 bases, V lost 2 bases, and 20 bases had no gene match. CDR3: CASSPRGKRTGGGRATDTQYF. In nucleotides, the CDR3 is TGTGCCAGCTCACCAAGAGGGAAGAGGACGGGCGGCGGGAGGGCCACAGATACGCAGTATTTT.

The table lists this clone with a few counts. The chain is built from TRBV11-3 and TRBJ2-1; 7 nucleotides align to TRBD2. The CDR3 consists of 17 residues. Germline V gene data show CDR1 as SGHNT and CDR2 as YENEEA. V lost 1 base to trimming and J lost 3 bases; unmatched junction nucleotides: 9. The CDR3 DNA reads TGTGCCAGCAGCTTAGTCTCGGGGAGGGTCGGCTACAATGAGCAGTTCTTC. Its protein product is CASSLVSGRVGYNEQFF.

The chain carries TRBV30 and TRBJ1-4; weak D call: TRBD1 (6 bases). V was cut by 3 bases and J by 2 bases, with 22 bases left in between. Germline CDR1 reads GTSNPN; CDR2 reads SVGIG (reference sequence). The CDR3 is made up of 18 amino acids. In nucleotides, the CDR3 is TGTGCCTGGAGCCCCGGAATGGGCCAGGGGACGACTAATGAAAAACTGTTTTTT. Amino acid sequence: CAWSPGMGQGTTNEKLFF.

This clone was found a few times. The J gene is TRBJ2-7, the V gene TRBV9, with 14 positions matching TRBD2. The germline V gene encodes CDR1 SGDLS and CDR2 YYNGEE. CDR3 length: 16 residues. With V trimmed by 4 bases and J by 2 bases, 5 bases remained unmatched. The CDR3 reads CASSPGLAGAPYEQYF. The CDR3 coding sequence is TGTGCCAGCAGCCCGGGACTAGCGGGAGCCCCCTACGAGCAGTACTTC.

The chain carries TRBV5-1 and TRBJ2-1; D is ambiguous. The germline gives CDR1 SGHRS, CDR2 YFSETQ. The CDR3 consists of 12 residues. The V end lost 4 bases, the J end lost 7 bases, and 9 bases lay between the germline ends. CDR3 in amino acids: CASSRDCNEQFF. CDR3 sequence (DNA): TGCGCCAGCAGCCGCGACTGTAATGAGCAGTTCTTC.

The chain uses TRBV25-1 and TRBJ2-6, with unresolved D. The CDR3 is made up of 16 amino acids. Germline V lookup: CDR1 MGHDK, CDR2 SYGVNS. V was clipped by 4 bases and J by 0 bases, with 10 bases between them. CDR3 sequence reads: CASSVFTNSGANVLTF. CDR3 coding DNA: TGTGCCAGCAGTGTTTTCACAAACTCTGGGGCCAACGTCCTGACTTTC.